The 12 T cell receptor beta chains in this list originate from one sample, sequenced in a study of cytomegalovirus exposure and HLA in healthy donors. Amplification used 60 Vbeta primers and 13 Jbeta primers. This table comes from immunoSEQ multiplex PCR, and its TCRdb copy is limited to in-frame clones, with some not included. The sample lists about 110,000 clones, about 75% seen once, with 2.5% to 3.5% in the top ten. Specimen: PBMCs. These receptors all come from a male donor in good health and CMV-seropositive.

This clone was counted only a few times. The chain combines TRBV6-1 with TRBJ2-7; 9 nucleotides agree with TRBD1. V shed 6 bases, J shed 2 bases, and the junction held 8 bases outside the gene matches. This CDR3 has 15 residues. Germline values: CDR1 MNHNS, CDR2 SASEGT. The CDR3 loop reads CASSPDRGGPYEQYF. CDR3 sequence (DNA): TGTGCCAGCAGCCCCGACAGGGGGGGCCCCTACGAGCAGTACTTC.

This chain joins TRBV5-4 and TRBJ2-2; maybe TRBD2 (6 bases). Between the trimmed V and J ends, which lost 4 bases and 3 bases, there was a span of 13 bases. The CDR3 runs to 15 residues. Germline V CDR1 and CDR2: SGHNT, YYREEE (reference sequence). DNA of the CDR3: TGTGCCAGCAGCGACGGGGGACGTCACACCGGGGAGCTGTTTTTT. It specifies CASSDGGRHTGELFF.

This sequence joins TRBV19 and TRBJ2-1; no clear D. This CDR3 has 13 amino acids. Germline V gene lookup returns CDR1 LNHDA and CDR2 SQIVND (reference sequence). With 1 base removed from V and 7 bases from J, the gap between germline ends came to 8 bases. CDR3 DNA sequence: TGTGCCAGTAGTATAGTGGGCGCGAATGAGCAGTTCTTC. Residues: CASSIVGANEQFF.

The chain is built from TRBV30 and TRBJ2-7; 8 bases match TRBD2. Germline assignment: CDR1 GTSNPN and CDR2 SVGIG (reference sequence). The V segment lost 4 bases and the J segment 1 base; nucleotides outside the gene matches: 12. CDR3 length: 16 amino acids. The CDR3 reads CAWIGASGRRSYEQYF. The CDR3 coding sequence is TGTGCCTGGATTGGGGCCAGCGGGAGAAGATCCTACGAGCAGTACTTC.

This chain joins TRBV19 and TRBJ2-7, with D uncertain. Germline values: CDR1 LNHDA, CDR2 SQIVND (reference sequence). V was cut by 2 bases and J by 4 bases, with 12 bases left in between. CDR3 length: 14 amino acids. Written as DNA, the CDR3 is TGTGCCAGTAGTATATTGGCTAGACCTTACGAGCAGTACTTC. It yields the protein CASSILARPYEQYF.

The chain links TRBV7-2 to TRBJ1-2, with D possibly matching TRBD1 (5 bases). The V and J ends lost 2 bases and 4 bases respectively, with 14 bases between them. CDR1 SGHTA and CDR2 FQGNSA come from the germline V gene. The CDR3 totals 15 residues. CDR3 sequence reads: CASSLTGLQIYGYTF. CDR3 DNA: TGTGCCAGCAGCTTAACGGGACTCCAGATCTATGGCTACACCTTC. Complete variable domain (other parts from reference TRBV7-2 and TRBJ1-2): GAGVSQSPSNKVTEKGKDVELRCDPISGHTALYWYRQSLGQGLEFLIYFQGNSAPDKSGLPSDRFSAERTGGSVSTLTIQRTQQEDSAVYLCASSLTGLQIYGYTFGSGTRLTVV.

The V call is TRBV7-9, the J call TRBJ1-5; 7 bases are a match to TRBD1. V was clipped by 6 bases and J by 5 bases; unmatched bases: 7. The V gene's germline CDR1 is SEHNR and CDR2 FQNEAQ (reference sequence). This CDR3 contains 14 residues. CDR3 DNA: TGTGCCAGCAGTCCCAGGGACAGCGATCAGCCCCAGCATTTT. Protein product: CASSPRDSDQPQHF.

The rearrangement joins TRBV29-1 to TRBJ2-7, with 9 bases that match TRBD1. The germline V gene has CDR1 SQVTM and CDR2 ANQGSEA. CDR3 length equals 14 residues. Trimming removed 5 bases from V and 6 bases from J; junction bases left unmatched: 11. Here the CDR3 reads CSVCPTGGFAEQYF. The CDR3 nucleotides are TGCAGCGTTTGCCCCACAGGGGGCTTTGCCGAGCAGTACTTC.

The rearrangement links TRBV7-8 to TRBJ1-1; 7 bases map to TRBD1. Germline assignment: CDR1 SGHVS and CDR2 FQNEAQ. V shed 1 base and J 6 bases; nucleotides not matched to a gene: 8. The CDR3 contains 15 residues. The CDR3 nucleotides read TGTGCCAGCAGCTTAGTTGAGACAGGGACGGCTGAAGCTTTCTTT. Residues: CASSLVETGTAEAFF.

The CDR3 sequence: CASSYTSGMGTGELFF. CDR3 nucleotide sequence: TGTGCCAGCAGTTACACTAGCGGGATGGGCACCGGGGAGCTGTTTTTT. The chain carries TRBV6-5 and TRBJ2-2; TRBD2 agrees at 10 bases. This CDR3 spans 16 amino acids. The J segment lost 4 bases and the V segment lost 2 bases, leaving 4 bases of the junction unmatched. Germline CDR1 MNHEY, CDR2 SVGAGI.

To note about this clone: One end of the junction varies from germline; a read error may be responsible. The chain combines TRBV5-5 with TRBJ1-6; no clear D gene. In germline, CDR1 is SGHKS, CDR2 YYEKEE (reference sequence). The CDR3 is 13 residues long. This CDR3 is CASSFPVNSPLNF. The CDR3 DNA follows: TGTGCCAGCAGCTTTCCGGTTAATTCACCCCTCAACTTT. Using reference TRBV5-5 and TRBJ1-6 for the parts outside the CDR3, the full variable domain is DAGVTQSPTHLIKTRGQQVTLRCSPISGHKSVSWYQQVLGQGPQFIFQYYEKEERGRGNFPDRFSARQFPNYSSELNVNALLLGDSALYLCASSFPVNSPLNFGNGTRLTVT.

The chain links TRBV9 to TRBJ2-7, with D possibly TRBD2 on 5 matching bases. There are 17 residues in the CDR3. Trimming removed 0 bases at V and 6 bases at J, with 22 bases between. The V gene's germline CDR1 is SGDLS and CDR2 YYNGEE. The CDR3 here is CASSVGPRDSTLSEQYF. The CDR3 DNA reads as TGTGCCAGCAGCGTAGGCCCCCGGGATTCCACCTTATCCGAGCAGTACTTC. Drawing the rest from reference TRBV9 and TRBJ2-7, the complete variable domain is DSGVTQTPKHLITATGQRVTLRCSPRSGDLSVYWYQQSLDQGLQFLIQYYNGEERAKGNILERFSAQQFPDLHSELNLSSLELGDSALYFCASSVGPRDSTLSEQYFGPGTRLTVT.